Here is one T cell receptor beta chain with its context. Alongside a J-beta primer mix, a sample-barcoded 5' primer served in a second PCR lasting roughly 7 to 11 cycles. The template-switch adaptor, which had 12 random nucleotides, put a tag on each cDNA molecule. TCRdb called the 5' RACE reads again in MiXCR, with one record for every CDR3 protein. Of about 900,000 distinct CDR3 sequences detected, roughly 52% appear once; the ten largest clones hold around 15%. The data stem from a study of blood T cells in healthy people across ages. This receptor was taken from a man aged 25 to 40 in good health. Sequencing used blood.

The CDR3 nucleotides are TGTGCCAGCAGTATGGGCGGAGCCTCTGGGGCCAACGTCCTGACTTTC. Protein sequence: CASSMGGASGANVLTF. The gene calls are TRBV28 and TRBJ2-6; D unresolved. This CDR3 is 16 amino acids long. Germline V CDR1 and CDR2: MDHEN, SYDVKM. Trimming pared 5 bases from V and 0 bases from J, leaving 11 bases between.